The 5 T cell receptor beta chains reported below all come from one sample, sequenced in a study of a mutant IDH1 vaccine in newly diagnosed glioma. Stated time point: week 23, last vaccination. Every vaccine dose comprised 300 ug of mutant IDH1 20-mer peptide plus topical imiquimod. These receptors have no identified antigens. The repertoire was sequenced with immunoSEQ multiplex PCR; TCRdb's copy has only in-frame clones and lacks some. The table records 60,000 to 85,000 clones, more than 70% of them present only once. Sequencing used PBMCs, obtained from a glioma patient whose treatment included an IDH1 peptide vaccine. These receptors all stem from a woman aged 45-59 years with glioma.

The chain recombines TRBV7-9 with TRBJ1-1; D remains ambiguous. In germline, CDR1 is SEHNR, CDR2 FQNEAQ (reference sequence). The germline V and J ends were trimmed by 5 bases and 1 base, with 8 bases remaining between them. The CDR3 runs to 13 residues. In DNA, the CDR3 is TGTGCCAGCAGCCCTAAGGGGAACACTGAAGCTTTCTTT. Protein: CASSPKGNTEAFF.

This chain joins TRBV28 and TRBJ1-1; TRBD1 might be the D (5 bases). Deletions cut 3 bases from V and 9 bases from J, with 14 bases between. The germline gives CDR1 MDHEN, CDR2 SYDVKM. CDR3 length: 13 residues. The CDR3 DNA is TGTGCCAGCAGTTTCTGGGACCTCGGGCAAGCTTTCTTT. It is translated as CASSFWDLGQAFF.

This chain joins TRBV19 and TRBJ1-2, with a possible D match to TRBD1 (5 bases). This CDR3 has 18 residues. Germline lookup yields CDR1 LNHDA and CDR2 SQIVND (reference sequence). V lost 5 bases to trimming and J lost 5 bases, with 27 bases between them. Here the CDR3 DNA reads TGTGCCAGTAGTGCCCACGCCCCCATCGGGGGATATCGATATGGCTACACCTTC. Translating gives CASSAHAPIGGYRYGYTF.

V is TRBV5-6 and J is TRBJ2-7, with D unresolved. The V gene lost 4 bases and the J gene lost 2 bases, with 16 bases spanning the gap. The V gene's germline CDR1 is SGHDT and CDR2 YYEEEE. This CDR3 has 15 amino acids. This CDR3 is CASSHTMYYPYEQYF. The CDR3 nucleotides read TGTGCCAGCAGCCACACCATGTATTACCCCTACGAGCAGTACTTC.

There are a few counts of this clone. The V gene is TRBV12-2, the J gene TRBJ2-7; TRBD2 is the table's D call and was not checked against the DNA. TRBV12-2 is described as a pseudogene. CDR3 size: 15 residues. Here the CDR3 DNA reads TGTGCAAGTCGCCCGCGGGACCCAAACTCCTACGAGCAGTACTTC. Translation gives CASRPRDPNSYEQYF.